This T cell receptor beta chain was profiled in a study of blood T cell repertoires in COVID-19. Looking at the study overall: COVID-19 samples, acute and convalescent, were from the United States, Italy and Spain. The cDNA or gDNA used as material had been derived from T cells, B-cell-depleted T cells, or PBMCs.

Per the authors' pipeline: Amplified reference gene primers provided the basis for estimating nucleated cell counts. The assay was immunoSEQ multiplex PCR, and TCRdb's table has in-frame clones only and misses some. The D gene and trimming were derived from the DNA, and the V and J assignments and clone size from that table. The sample has over 200,000 clones; 85% to 90% are singletons. This CDR3 has 13 amino acids. The V end was cut by 7 bases, the J end by 7 bases, with 16 bases between. This clone was picked up one time. Sequences were obtained from peripheral blood. J is TRBJ1-1 and V is TRBV12-3 or TRBV12-4; no reliable D call. This receptor was identified in a man in his fifties or sixties with COVID-19, enrolled during active disease. The CDR3 DNA reads TGTGCCAGCATCAAGACCCGAGGTGGTGAAGCTTTCTTT. This codes for CASIKTRGGEAFF.